This T cell receptor (beta chain) originates from a study of T cells in Graves' hyperthyroidism and ophthalmopathy. Notes on the study in general: Most clonotypes that expanded in the thyroid above 0.001 also showed up in blood.

RNA transcripts yielded amplified TCR beta CDR3 regions. First-round RT-PCR targeting the TCR CDR3 was performed with the HTBI primer set. TCRdb reprocessed the multiplex PCR reads via MiXCR and lists one record per CDR3 protein. The table records about 420,000 distinct CDR3 sequences, 15% to 17% of them present only once. Remarks on this clonotype: Its antigen is still unknown.

CDR3 length: 13 amino acids. Germline V gene data show CDR1 as SGDLS and CDR2 as YYNGEE. With 5 bases removed from V and 6 bases from J, the gap between germline ends came to 13 bases. Patients having uncontrolled infection, another autoimmune disease, pregnancy or lactation were not included. The authors took PBMCs from roughly 9.5 ml fresh peripheral blood. This receptor was identified in a young woman with Graves' hyperthyroidism. Material for sequencing was blood. The chain employs TRBV9 and TRBJ2-3, with D maybe TRBD2 (5 bases). The CDR3 loop is CASRPIRGDTQYF. Here the CDR3 DNA reads TGTGCCAGCAGACCAATTCGAGGGGATACGCAGTATTTT. Drawing the rest from reference TRBV9 and TRBJ2-3, the complete variable domain is DSGVTQTPKHLITATGQRVTLRCSPRSGDLSVYWYQQSLDQGLQFLIQYYNGEERAKGNILERFSAQQFPDLHSELNLSSLELGDSALYFCASRPIRGDTQYFGPGTRLTVL.